This record covers a single TCR beta chain. The antigen remains undetermined. This entry is derived from a study of monozygotic twins with inflammatory bowel disease. Overall study results and limits: IBD patients, compared with healthy twins, shared fewer clonotypes with others (especially with disease activity).

Per the germline V gene, CDR1 is MNHNS and CDR2 is SASEGT. The CDR3 consists of 15 residues. With the 5' RACE reads reprocessed, TCRdb shows one record per CDR3 protein and no DNA. The sample holds approximately 100,000 distinct CDR3 sequences. Blood samples measuring roughly 2.6 ml were taken per donor. Material for sequencing was blood. This TCR was sampled from a human donor with ulcerative colitis or Crohn's disease, or a healthy co-twin of an affected twin (not recorded which). J is TRBJ1-5 and V is TRBV6-1; the D call from TCRdb, TRBD1, cannot be confirmed without DNA. The chain's CDR3 is CASSPLDRGGQPQHF.